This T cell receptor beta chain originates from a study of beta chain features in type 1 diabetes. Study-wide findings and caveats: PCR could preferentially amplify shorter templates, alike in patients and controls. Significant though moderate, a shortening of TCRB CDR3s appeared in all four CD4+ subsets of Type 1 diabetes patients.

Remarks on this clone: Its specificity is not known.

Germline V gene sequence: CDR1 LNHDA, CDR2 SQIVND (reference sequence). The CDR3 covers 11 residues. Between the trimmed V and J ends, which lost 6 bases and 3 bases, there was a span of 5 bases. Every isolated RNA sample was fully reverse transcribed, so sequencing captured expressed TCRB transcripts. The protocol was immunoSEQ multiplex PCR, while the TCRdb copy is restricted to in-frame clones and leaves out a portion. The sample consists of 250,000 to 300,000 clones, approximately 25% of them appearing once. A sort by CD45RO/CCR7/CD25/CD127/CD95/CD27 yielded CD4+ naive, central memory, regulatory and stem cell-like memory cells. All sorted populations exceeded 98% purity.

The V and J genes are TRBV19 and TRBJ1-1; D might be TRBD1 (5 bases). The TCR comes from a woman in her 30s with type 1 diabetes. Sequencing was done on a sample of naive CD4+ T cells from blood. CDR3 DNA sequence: TGTGCCAGTAGCAGGGACACTGAAGCTTTCTTT. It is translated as CASSRDTEAFF.